This T cell receptor (beta chain) was identified during a study of OX40 agonist ivuxolimab in advanced cancers. About the study: Across the patients, intravenous ivuxolimab was delivered every 2 weeks at 0.01 to 10 mg/kg.

Method: immunoSEQ multiplex PCR; TCRdb's copy keeps in-frame clones and lacks some. The sample yields about 58,000 clones, over 70% seen once. Regarding the study as a whole: The CD4+ and CD8+ T cells in the blood had expanded clonally by week 6 at 0.1 to 3.0 mg/kg.

Notes on this clone: Its antigen is as yet unknown.

The sample here was CD4+ or CD8+ T cells sorted from blood, taken in a trial of the OX40 agonist ivuxolimab. The TCR sequence derives from an adult with an advanced solid tumor such as melanoma, head and neck, liver or kidney cancer.

CDR3 in amino acids: CATSDRYEQYF. In nucleotides, the CDR3 is TGTGCCACCAGCGACCGCTACGAGCAGTACTTC. This chain joins TRBV15 and TRBJ2-7; D unclear. The V and J ends lost 5 bases and 3 bases respectively, with 5 bases between them. Per the germline V gene, CDR1 is LNHNV and CDR2 is YYDKDF (reference sequence). The CDR3 is made up of 11 amino acids.